These 20 T cell receptor beta chains were sequenced from one sample in a study of cytomegalovirus exposure and HLA in healthy donors. 13 Jbeta primers and 60 Vbeta primers were used for the PCR. Clones were read by immunoSEQ multiplex PCR, and TCRdb kept only the in-frame ones, dropping some. The sample carries some 85,000 clones, approximately 83% recorded once. The sequenced sample consisted of PBMCs. The receptors originated from a man between 35 and 55 years old in good health and CMV-seronegative.

This chain joins TRBV6-5 and TRBJ2-1, with D possibly being TRBD2 (6 bases). The CDR3 contains 16 residues. The germline V gene encodes CDR1 MNHEY and CDR2 SVGAGI. The V gene lost 0 bases and the J gene lost 3 bases, with 12 bases spanning the gap. The CDR3 loop reads CASSYSTGEIYNEQFF. DNA of the CDR3: TGTGCCAGCAGTTACTCCACGGGGGAGATCTACAATGAGCAGTTCTTC.

This chain connects TRBV4-2 to TRBJ1-3, with 9 bases matching TRBD1. The J segment lost 0 bases and the V segment lost 0 bases, leaving 3 bases of the junction unmatched. This CDR3 has 17 amino acids. The germline V gene encodes CDR1 LGHNA and CDR2 YNFKEQ. CDR3 bases: TGTGCCAGCAGCCAAGACAACAGGGGGCTCTCTGGAAACACCATATATTTT. This codes for CASSQDNRGLSGNTIYF.

The rearrangement joins TRBV9 to TRBJ1-4; the D gene is possibly TRBD1 (5 bases). The CDR3 is 16 amino acids. Germline V gene sequence: CDR1 SGDLS, CDR2 YYNGEE. With 3 bases removed from V and 6 bases from J, the gap between germline ends came to 18 bases. The DNA for the CDR3 is TGTGCCAGCAGCGCCCCTTACGGGGGGGTGGATGAAAAACTGTTTTTT. Protein product: CASSAPYGGVDEKLFF.

V and J are TRBV28 and TRBJ1-5, with TRBD1 matching 7 bases. Losses at the gene ends were 3 bases for V and 3 bases for J; bases not matched to a gene: 5. The CDR3 has 15 amino acids. Germline V gene lookup returns CDR1 MDHEN and CDR2 SYDVKM. CDR3 residues: CASSFNRGYNQPQHF. Here the CDR3 DNA reads TGTGCCAGCAGTTTTAACAGGGGATACAATCAGCCCCAGCATTTT.

The chain carries TRBV7-2 and TRBJ2-5; D unclear. Germline values: CDR1 SGHTA, CDR2 FQGNSA. This CDR3 region has 14 residues. V lost 2 bases, J lost 1 base, and 8 bases lay in between. This CDR3 reads CASSLSGSQETQYF. CDR3 in DNA: TGTGCCAGCAGCTTATCCGGGTCCCAAGAGACCCAGTACTTC.

This rearrangement joins TRBV10-2 to TRBJ1-1; no reliable D call. This CDR3 has 13 amino acids. V gave up 0 bases and J gave up 9 bases, with 11 bases separating them. Per germline, CDR1 WSHSY and CDR2 SAAADI. This CDR3 is CASSESGRAKAFF. The CDR3 DNA reads as TGCGCCAGCAGTGAGTCAGGGAGAGCTAAAGCTTTCTTT.

V usage is TRBV28 and J usage is TRBJ2-7, with D perhaps matching TRBD1 (6 bases). V was shortened by 4 bases and J by 3 bases, with 10 bases between the two germline ends. CDR1 MDHEN and CDR2 SYDVKM come from the germline V gene. This CDR3 comprises 13 residues. The CDR3 nucleotides read TGTGCCAGCAGTTGGGGCAGGGGCTACGAGCAGTACTTC. Its translation is CASSWGRGYEQYF.

The J gene is TRBJ2-1, the V gene TRBV9; 8 positions match TRBD2. The CDR3 covers 17 residues. The ends lost 3 bases at V and 7 bases at J; junction bases unmatched: 15. Germline V CDR1 and CDR2: SGDLS, YYNGEE. CDR3 coding DNA: TGTGCCAGCAGCGCCCCGGGGAGCGGGGGTTCAGTAAATGAGCAGTTCTTC. It specifies CASSAPGSGGSVNEQFF.

This rearrangement joins TRBV9 to TRBJ2-3, with 7 bases lining up with TRBD2. This CDR3 is built from 16 residues. The V segment lost 4 bases and the J segment 0 bases; nucleotides outside the gene matches: 8. CDR1 SGDLS and CDR2 YYNGEE come from the germline V gene. In DNA, the CDR3 is TGTGCCAGCAGCATGGGAGGGGAAACTAGCACAGATACGCAGTATTTT. Translation: CASSMGGETSTDTQYF.

The DNA for the CDR3 is TGTGCCAGCAGCCCCCAGGGGATCTCTGGGGCCAACGTCCTGACTTTC. This translates into CASSPQGISGANVLTF. The chain uses TRBV6-6 and TRBJ2-6; D perhaps matches TRBD1 (6 bases). With 6 bases removed from V and 0 bases from J, the gap between germline ends came to 12 bases. The CDR3 runs 16 residues. CDR1 is MNHNY, CDR2 SVGAGI, per germline (reference sequence).

The chain links TRBV19 to TRBJ1-2, with 8 positions matching TRBD1. The CDR3 runs to 17 residues. J was trimmed by 7 bases and V by 4 bases; bases with no gene match: 17. Germline V lookup: CDR1 LNHDA, CDR2 SQIVND (reference sequence). This CDR3 reads CASSKLGQGPQRVGYTF. The CDR3 nucleotides read TGTGCCAGTAGTAAGCTTGGACAGGGTCCGCAAAGGGTTGGCTACACCTTC.

The chain joins TRBV7-8 to TRBJ2-3, with D perhaps TRBD2 (7 bases). Germline CDR1 is SGHVS and CDR2 is FQNEAQ. The CDR3 runs to 14 residues. V was shortened by 5 bases and J by 4 bases, with 13 bases between the two germline ends. In DNA, the CDR3 is TGTGCCAGCAGCGGAACAGGGAGGGCAGATACGCAGTATTTT. Its translation: CASSGTGRADTQYF.

The chain is built from TRBV15 and TRBJ1-3, with 9 bases that match TRBD1. Trimming took 2 bases from V and 0 from J; bases not matched to a gene: 2. The CDR3 totals 16 residues. Germline lookup yields CDR1 LNHNV and CDR2 YYDKDF (reference sequence). CDR3 protein: CATSRRTGDSGNTIYF. The DNA of the CDR3 is TGTGCCACCAGCAGACGGACAGGGGACTCTGGAAACACCATATATTTT.

For this clone: One end of the junction fails to match germline, which may point to a read error. This chain uses TRBV7-9 with TRBJ1-6, with TRBD1 as a possible D gene (6 bases). The CDR3 is made up of 17 amino acids. From germline, CDR1 is SEHNR and CDR2 FQNEAQ (reference sequence). CDR3 protein: CSSSFALQGSGNSPLHF. The CDR3 nucleotides read TGTTCCAGCAGCTTTGCCCTACAGGGAAGCGGCAATTCACCCCTCCACTTT.

J is TRBJ1-2 and V is TRBV5-5; D remains unclear. The CDR3 has 15 residues. Between the trimmed V and J ends, which lost 3 bases and 1 base, there was a span of 13 bases. Germline loops: CDR1 SGHKS, CDR2 YYEKEE (reference sequence). CDR3 region: CASSSGFSFNYGYTF. The DNA of the CDR3 is TGTGCCAGCAGCTCGGGTTTTTCCTTTAACTATGGCTACACCTTC. The complete variable domain, with remaining parts taken from reference TRBV5-5 and TRBJ1-2, reads DAGVTQSPTHLIKTRGQQVTLRCSPISGHKSVSWYQQVLGQGPQFIFQYYEKEERGRGNFPDRFSARQFPNYSSELNVNALLLGDSALYLCASSSGFSFNYGYTFGSGTRLTVV.

The rearrangement links TRBV9 to TRBJ1-5; D call uncertain. CDR3 length: 14 amino acids. CDR1 SGDLS and CDR2 YYNGEE come from the germline V gene. V was cut by 2 bases and J by 4 bases, with 10 bases left in between. CDR3 region: CASSVEGGNQPQHF. DNA for the CDR3: TGTGCCAGCAGCGTGGAAGGAGGGAATCAGCCCCAGCATTTT.

The CDR3 spells CASSLFAGVGQPQHF. The DNA for the CDR3 is TGTGCCAGCAGTTTATTTGCAGGGGTTGGCCAGCCCCAGCATTTT. J is TRBJ1-5 and V is TRBV27, with a possible D match to TRBD1 (6 bases). The germline V gene has CDR1 MNHEY and CDR2 SMNVEV (reference sequence). V was trimmed by 1 base and J by 7 bases, leaving 14 bases between them. The CDR3 has 15 amino acids.

The rearrangement joins TRBV7-2 to TRBJ1-6, with D uncertain. Trimming stripped 5 bases from V and 4 bases from J, with 21 bases between. Germline CDR1 SGHTA, CDR2 FQGNSA. The CDR3 sequence is 18 residues long. The CDR3 DNA is TGTGCCAGCAGCGGATATACGGAAGGGAGGATTTATAATTCACCCCTCCACTTT. Translation gives CASSGYTEGRIYNSPLHF.

The chain combines TRBV19 with TRBJ2-3, with 8 bases fitting TRBD2. The CDR3 length is 13 residues. CDR1 is LNHDA, CDR2 SQIVND, per germline (reference sequence). The V and J ends lost 8 bases and 0 bases, in that order; junction bases with no gene match: 1. The CDR3 protein is CASRGGSTDTQYF. The CDR3 DNA sequence: TGTGCCAGTCGCGGGGGGAGCACAGATACGCAGTATTTT.

The chain carries TRBV7-3 and TRBJ2-5; TRBD2 matches at 7 bases. V shed 3 bases, J shed 5 bases, and the junction held 6 bases outside the gene matches. Germline assignment: CDR1 SGHTA and CDR2 FQGTGA. This CDR3 region has 14 residues. For the CDR3, the DNA is TGTGCCAGCAGCTTTCACCCGGGAGGTGAGACCCAGTACTTC. Translation: CASSFHPGGETQYF.